The subject of this entry is one TCR beta chain. What it binds is not known. Since a much larger clone is just one base distant, this may be a read error. TCRdb independently ran MiXCR on the reads; one entry per CDR3 protein. This sample yields about 830,000 distinct CDR3 sequences, of which approximately 32% are seen a single time; around 12% belongs to the top ten. Germline CDR1 MNHEY, CDR2 SVGAGI. The CDR3 has 13 amino acids. The data belong to a study of T cell repertoires in cytomegalovirus infection. Study as a whole: Carrying CMV and the relevant HLA type showed in public TCR beta signatures. Study conclusions and caveats: Using cumulative public TCR beta family frequency, the authors identified those who carried CMV together with the relevant HLA. In two of eight donors, the top clonotype was HLA-C-restricted CMV-specific.

Sequences were derived from cultured CD8+ T cells from PBMCs, sampled from culture after CMV antigen stimulation. This chain joins TRBV6-5 and TRBJ1-1, with D tentatively TRBD1 (6 bases). The TCR comes from a human donor in good health (CMV status not recorded). Some clones in this sample may be carry-over from other donors' samples. CDR3 DNA: TGTGCCAACAGTTACCCCACAGGGACTGAAGCTTTCTTT. The encoded protein is CANSYPTGTEAFF.